These 26 T cell receptor beta chains came from one sample sequenced in a study of cytomegalovirus exposure and HLA in healthy donors. Sequencing used immunoSEQ multiplex PCR; TCRdb keeps in-frame clones, though not all of them. Among 200,000 to 250,000 clones listed, roughly 80% were seen once. Material: PBMCs. The receptors come from a woman under 30 in good health and CMV-seronegative.

The V and J genes are TRBV10-1 and TRBJ2-2; D might be TRBD2 (6 bases). In germline, CDR1 is WNHNN, CDR2 SYGVQD (reference sequence). The germline V and J ends were trimmed by 5 bases and 1 base, with 17 bases remaining between them. There are 17 residues in the CDR3. DNA for the CDR3: TGCGCCAGCAGTCCGTCCGGAGGGCGGTTGAACACCGGGGAGCTGTTTTTT. Protein product: CASSPSGGRLNTGELFF.

This clone was observed a few times. The J gene is TRBJ2-2, the V gene TRBV11-3; no firm D call. The CDR3 contains 14 residues. Germline V gives CDR1 SGHNT, CDR2 YENEEA. Between the trimmed V and J ends, which lost 1 base and 4 bases, there was a span of 7 bases. The CDR3 spells CASSLGGSTGELFF. CDR3 in DNA: TGTGCCAGCAGCTTAGGGGGTAGCACCGGGGAGCTGTTTTTT.

CDR3 sequence reads: CASSLAGDRDTEAFF. Here the CDR3 DNA reads TGTGCCAGCAGCTTAGCGGGCGACAGGGACACTGAAGCTTTCTTT. The chain is built from TRBV7-9 and TRBJ1-1, with 7 bases that match TRBD1. V was pared by 0 bases and J by 3 bases, with 4 bases of the junction left unmatched. CDR1 is SEHNR and CDR2 is FQNEAQ in the germline V gene (reference sequence). This CDR3 spans 15 amino acids.

The chain employs TRBV7-6 and TRBJ2-1, with a possible D match to TRBD2 (5 bases). Per germline, CDR1 SGHVS and CDR2 FNYEAQ. The ends were cut back, 0 bases at V and 9 bases at J, with 9 bases in the middle. The CDR3 length is 13 residues. The CDR3 coding sequence is TGTGCCAGCAGCTTAGCGTGGGCGGGTGAGCAGTTCTTC. Translated, it gives CASSLAWAGEQFF.

There are a few counts of this clone. The CDR3, as DNA: TGTGCCAGCAGCACTCGGACAGGGGGAGAGACCCAGTACTTC. Translated: CASSTRTGGETQYF. The V gene is TRBV7-9, the J gene TRBJ2-5; 10 nucleotides agree with TRBD1. This CDR3 contains 14 residues. With V trimmed by 5 bases and J by 4 bases, 4 bases remained unmatched. CDR1 and CDR2 from the germline V gene are SEHNR and FQNEAQ (reference sequence). Full variable domain (missing parts from reference TRBV7-9 and TRBJ2-5): DTGVSQNPRHKITKRGQNVTFRCDPISEHNRLYWYRQTLGQGPEFLTYFQNEAQLEKSRLLSDRFSAERPKGSFSTLEIQRTEQGDSAMYLCASSTRTGGETQYFGPGTRLLVL.

This sequence joins TRBV23-1 and TRBJ1-2; D gene unclear. TRBV23-1 is an open reading frame whose function is uncertain. Trimming took off 4 bases at V and 0 bases at J, with 9 bases between the two ends. The CDR3 has 14 residues. CDR3 region: CASSPINTNYGYTF. The CDR3 region has the DNA TGCGCCAGCAGTCCTATTAACACTAACTATGGCTACACCTTC.

This chain uses TRBV27 with TRBJ2-2; D unclear. The CDR3 has 14 amino acids. From germline, CDR1 is MNHEY and CDR2 SMNVEV (reference sequence). Trimming removed 6 bases at V and 8 bases at J, with 16 bases between. The CDR3 reads CASSRPPKTGELFF. The CDR3 region has the DNA TGTGCCAGCAGCAGACCGCCTAAAACGGGGGAGCTGTTTTTT.

The chain is built from TRBV6-1 and TRBJ1-2; 7 bases are a match to TRBD1. CDR1 MNHNS and CDR2 SASEGT come from the germline V gene. CDR3 length: 17 residues. V shed 1 base, J shed 5 bases, and the junction held 13 bases outside the gene matches. CDR3 DNA sequence: TGTGCCAGCAGTGAAGAAGGGTGGGGACAGCCAGGGTATGGCTACACCTTC. Its protein is CASSEEGWGQPGYGYTF.

This clone was seen a single time. The V call is TRBV11-2, the J call TRBJ1-1; D is ambiguous. Deletions cut 0 bases from V and 8 bases from J, with 10 bases between. Germline CDR1 and CDR2: SGHAT and FQNNGV. The CDR3 has 13 amino acids. The CDR3 coding sequence is TGTGCCAGCAGCTTAGATAACCGGAGGGAAGCTTTCTTT. Its protein is CASSLDNRREAFF.

The V and J genes are TRBV9 and TRBJ2-3; D remains unclear. The germline V gene has CDR1 SGDLS and CDR2 YYNGEE. With 0 bases removed from V and 0 bases from J, the gap between germline ends came to 5 bases. The CDR3 has 14 residues. CDR3 in amino acids: CASSVVPSTDTQYF. The CDR3 DNA reads as TGTGCCAGCAGCGTAGTCCCTAGCACAGATACGCAGTATTTT.

The rearrangement joins TRBV4-1 to TRBJ1-5; D gene uncertain. The CDR3 length is 16 residues. CDR1 is MGHRA and CDR2 is YSYEKL in the germline V gene. V was shortened by 3 bases and J by 0 bases, with 12 bases between the two germline ends. CDR3 DNA sequence: TGCGCCAGCAGCCAGCGGGCAGAATATAGCAATCAGCCCCAGCATTTT. Amino acids: CASSQRAEYSNQPQHF.

This chain joins TRBV11-3 and TRBJ1-1; 9 nucleotides line up with TRBD1. Germline V gene sequence: CDR1 SGHNT, CDR2 YENEEA. The J segment lost 4 bases and the V segment lost 3 bases, leaving 3 bases of the junction unmatched. CDR3 length: 14 amino acids. The CDR3 coding sequence is TGTGCCAGCAGCTTGACAGGGGGAGTCACTGAAGCTTTCTTT. Translated: CASSLTGGVTEAFF.

V gene TRBV30 combines with J gene TRBJ1-1, with 9 bases that match TRBD1. The CDR3 runs to 13 residues. V gave up 4 bases and J gave up 3 bases; unmatched junction bases: 3. Germline CDR1 reads GTSNPN; CDR2 reads SVGIG (reference sequence). This chain's CDR3 is CAWTRDRDTEAFF. The CDR3 nucleotides read TGTGCCTGGACCCGGGACAGGGACACTGAAGCTTTCTTT.

Concerning this clone: Within the sample, other DNA sequences also encode this same CDR3. The rearrangement joins TRBV6-1 to TRBJ2-6; 8 bases map to TRBD2. J gave up 0 bases and V 9 bases, and 4 bases lay outside the gene matches. The CDR3 spans 15 residues. The germline V gene has CDR1 MNHNS and CDR2 SASEGT. The CDR3 is CASRAGGSGANVLTF. The CDR3 nucleotides are TGTGCCAGTCGGGCGGGGGGCTCTGGGGCCAACGTCCTGACTTTC.

The chain joins TRBV11-2 to TRBJ1-2; D ambiguous. This CDR3 spans 14 amino acids. The V end was cut by 2 bases, the J end by 0 bases, with 7 bases between. Per germline, CDR1 SGHAT and CDR2 FQNNGV. The CDR3 DNA reads TGTGCCAGCAGCTTACTAGGAGCTAACTATGGCTACACCTTC. Protein product: CASSLLGANYGYTF.

This sequence joins TRBV11-2 and TRBJ2-1; 9 bases align to TRBD2. The CDR3 sequence is 16 residues long. In germline, CDR1 is SGHAT, CDR2 FQNNGV. J gave up 6 bases and V 5 bases, and 11 bases lay outside the gene matches. In nucleotides, the CDR3 is TGTGCCAGCAGCGCCGTAGGCCTAGCGGGGCCCAATGAGCAGTTCTTC. Translation gives CASSAVGLAGPNEQFF.

The rearrangement links TRBV4-1 to TRBJ2-1; 9 bases are shared with TRBD2. V trimming: 1 base; J trimming: 8 bases; junction bases outside the gene matches: 15. Germline V gene lookup returns CDR1 MGHRA and CDR2 YSYEKL. The length of the CDR3 is 18 residues. This chain's CDR3 is CASSQGESLSGRFYEQFF. In nucleotides, the CDR3 is TGCGCCAGCAGCCAAGGAGAGAGCCTGAGCGGGAGGTTCTATGAGCAGTTCTTC.

This rearrangement joins TRBV28 to TRBJ1-2; TRBD1 might be the D (5 bases). This CDR3 is built from 15 residues. Germline CDR1 MDHEN, CDR2 SYDVKM. V was cut by 5 bases and J by 0 bases, with 13 bases left in between. The CDR3 DNA is TGTGCCAGCAGTGGGGAGGGGTTATCTAACTATGGCTACACCTTC. Amino acids: CASSGEGLSNYGYTF.

This clone was detected once. The CDR3, as DNA: TGTGCCAGCAATTCCCGGGTAGCGGGAGGGCTTGGTACGCAGTATTTT. It translates to CASNSRVAGGLGTQYF. The rearrangement joins TRBV28 to TRBJ2-3, with TRBD2 identical over 11 bases. Trimming cost V 7 bases and J 8 bases; bases outside gene matches: 14. Germline lookup yields CDR1 MDHEN and CDR2 SYDVKM. The CDR3 consists of 16 residues.

The chain is built from TRBV28 and TRBJ1-1, with D uncertain. Looked up from germline, CDR1 is MDHEN and CDR2 is SYDVKM. The germline V and J ends were trimmed by 2 bases and 5 bases, with 6 bases remaining between them. This CDR3 has 12 amino acids. The CDR3 DNA sequence: TGTGCCAGCAGTTTAGGTGTGACTGAAGCTTTCTTT. Amino acid sequence: CASSLGVTEAFF. The full variable domain, rest sourced from reference TRBV28 and TRBJ1-1, is DVKVTQSSRYLVKRTGEKVFLECVQDMDHENMFWYRQDPGLGLRLIYFSYDVKMKEKGDIPEGYSVSREKKERFSLILESASTNQTSMYLCASSLGVTEAFFGQGTRLTVV.

This rearrangement joins TRBV2 to TRBJ1-4, with no clear D. The CDR3 totals 15 residues. Germline V CDR1 and CDR2: SNHLY, FYNNEI. Trimming took 0 bases from V and 5 from J, leaving 10 bases between them. CDR3 nucleotides: TGTGCCAGCAGTGAAGCAGGGTTTAGGAATGAAAAACTGTTTTTT. It is translated as CASSEAGFRNEKLFF.

This chain links TRBV7-9 with TRBJ1-2; D is perhaps TRBD1 (5 bases). This CDR3 is 15 amino acids long. Germline V gene lookup returns CDR1 SEHNR and CDR2 FQNEAQ (reference sequence). Trimming pared 2 bases from V and 1 base from J, leaving 11 bases between. This chain's CDR3 is CASSLPGHFNYGYTF. Written as DNA, the CDR3 is TGTGCCAGCAGCTTACCTGGACACTTTAACTATGGCTACACCTTC.

The rearrangement uses TRBV29-1 and TRBJ2-1, with D perhaps TRBD1 (6 bases). The germline V gene has CDR1 SQVTM and CDR2 ANQGSEA. The V end lost 1 base, the J end lost 12 bases, and 22 bases lay between the germline ends. This CDR3 is 15 amino acids long. DNA for the CDR3: TGCAGCGTTGAAGCGACAGGTTTAACCGGTTTGGGGCAGTTCTTC. Translated, it gives CSVEATGLTGLGQFF.

The genes are TRBV6-5 and TRBJ2-1; 7 bases agree with TRBD2. The V segment lost 7 bases and the J segment 7 bases; nucleotides outside the gene matches: 1. The germline V gene has CDR1 MNHEY and CDR2 SVGAGI. This CDR3 comprises 11 residues. CDR3 protein: CASISGNEQFF. In DNA, the CDR3 is TGTGCCAGCATTAGCGGGAATGAGCAGTTCTTC.

The chain combines TRBV4-1 with TRBJ2-1, with D perhaps TRBD1 (5 bases). The V gene lost 1 base and the J gene lost 5 bases, with 15 bases spanning the gap. Germline assignment: CDR1 MGHRA and CDR2 YSYEKL. The CDR3 contains 16 residues. CDR3 DNA sequence: TGCGCCAGCAGCCAAGTCGGTGACAGTAAAAACAATGAGCAGTTCTTC. Translating gives CASSQVGDSKNNEQFF.

The genes are TRBV27 and TRBJ2-7; no reliable D call. The CDR3 covers 17 residues. V dropped 5 bases and J dropped 3 bases, with 23 bases sitting between them. The germline V gene encodes CDR1 MNHEY and CDR2 SMNVEV (reference sequence). For the CDR3, the DNA is TGTGCCAGCAGTCCTCGTATCCCCCATACCGTGGACTACGAGCAGTACTTC. It is translated as CASSPRIPHTVDYEQYF.